The 23 T cell receptor beta chains below all came from one sample that was sequenced in a study of blood T cells in healthy people across ages. Combining a sample-barcoded 5' primer with a J-beta primer mix, a second PCR ran for about 7 to 11 cycles. MiXCR, applied by TCRdb to the 5' RACE reads, yields one record per CDR3 protein. The table has hundreds of thousands of distinct CDR3 sequences, 58% seen once. The sample taken for sequencing was blood. The source is a man aged 30 to 39 in good health.

The genes are TRBV4-2 and TRBJ2-5; TRBD2 matches at 9 bases. The CDR3 runs 15 residues. With V trimmed by 0 bases and J by 11 bases, 10 bases remained unmatched. Per the germline V gene, CDR1 is LGHNA and CDR2 is YNFKEQ. CDR3 DNA sequence: TGTGCCAGCAGCCAAGATTTAGCGGGAGCCAATGAGCAGTACTTC. Amino acid sequence: CASSQDLAGANEQYF.

The rearrangement joins TRBV18 to TRBJ2-3; unclear D gene. V lost 3 bases and J lost 2, with 9 bases in between. CDR1 KGHSH and CDR2 LQKENI come from the germline V gene. This CDR3 is built from 14 residues. The CDR3 coding sequence is TGTGCCAGCTCACCGGACGGGTTCACAGATACGCAGTATTTT. Protein product: CASSPDGFTDTQYF.

The rearrangement uses TRBV6-5 and TRBJ2-4; D may be TRBD2 (7 bases). The end of the DNA is better explained by TRBJ2-7, so the J call may be wrong. CDR1 MNHEY and CDR2 SVGAGI come from the germline V gene. The length of the CDR3 is 14 residues. CDR3 DNA: TGTGCCAGCAGACTACAGGGAGGGGGAAACGAGCAGTACTTC. Residues: CASRLQGGGNEQYF.

The V gene is TRBV7-3, the J gene TRBJ2-1; TRBD2 matches at 8 bases. Germline CDR1 SGHTA, CDR2 FQGTGA. CDR3 length: 15 amino acids. V shed 3 bases, J shed 8 bases, and the junction held 9 bases outside the gene matches. The CDR3 coding sequence is TGTGCCAGCAGCTTCGGGGCATCGCGGGAGGATGAGCAGTTCTTC. It specifies CASSFGASREDEQFF.

The genes are TRBV20-1 and TRBJ2-1; no firm D call. The CDR3 runs to 12 residues. CDR1 is DFQATT, CDR2 SNEGSKA, per germline (reference sequence). Between the trimmed V and J ends, which lost 5 bases and 10 bases, there was a span of 15 bases. This CDR3 reads CSAPSSFGEQFF. The CDR3 DNA is TGCAGTGCTCCTTCGAGTTTTGGAGAGCAGTTCTTC.

The CDR3 region is CASSLSPWTPSSYNTQYF. CDR3 nucleotide sequence: TGTGCCAGCAGTTTATCCCCCTGGACTCCTAGTTCCTACAATACGCAGTATTTT. The J gene is TRBJ2-3, the V gene TRBV12-3 or TRBV12-4, with D maybe TRBD2 (5 bases). Trimming took off 2 bases at V and 7 bases at J, with 25 bases between the two ends. This CDR3 region has 18 residues.

This clonotype was counted ten times or more. The chain couples TRBV7-2 to TRBJ2-3; D is ambiguous. Trimming took off 2 bases at V and 6 bases at J, with 3 bases between the two ends. The CDR3 extends over 11 amino acids. The germline V gene encodes CDR1 SGHTA and CDR2 FQGNSA. The CDR3 nucleotides read TGTGCCAGCAGCTTATGGGATACGCAGTATTTT. Protein: CASSLWDTQYF.

The chain's CDR3 is CASSKSGRGGYEQYF. CDR3 DNA sequence: TGTGCCAGCAGCAAGAGCGGGAGAGGCGGCTACGAGCAGTACTTC. The genes are TRBV7-2 and TRBJ2-4; 8 nucleotides match TRBD2. The J call may be faulty, since TRBJ2-7 better matches the DNA end. Germline CDR1 and CDR2: SGHTA and FQGNSA. The CDR3 length is 15 residues.

V is TRBV21-1 and J is TRBJ2-6. TRBV21-1 is labeled a pseudogene. The CDR3 sequence is 16 residues long. The CDR3 here is CASSRRLTSGANVLTF. DNA for the CDR3: TGTGCCAGCAGCCGGAGACTGACCTCTGGGGCCAACGTCCTGACTTTC.

This clonotype turned up a few times. The chain carries TRBV3-1 and TRBJ2-7, with D maybe TRBD2 (5 bases). The germline V and J ends were trimmed by 1 base and 2 bases, with 9 bases remaining between them. The CDR3 is 14 amino acids. Germline lookup yields CDR1 LGHDT and CDR2 YNNKEL (reference sequence). CDR3 sequence reads: CASSQAGSPYEQYF. For the CDR3, the DNA is TGTGCCAGCAGCCAAGCGGGGAGCCCCTACGAGCAGTACTTC.

The CDR3 reads CSAGEEDRWAYEQYF. CDR3 sequence (DNA): TGCAGTGCTGGCGAGGAGGACAGGTGGGCCTACGAGCAGTACTTC. The chain links TRBV20-1 to TRBJ2-7; 7 nucleotides match TRBD1. CDR1 is DFQATT and CDR2 is SNEGSKA in the germline V gene (reference sequence). The CDR3 is 15 amino acids. J was trimmed by 2 bases and V by 5 bases; bases with no gene match: 12.

This clonotype was found many times. This chain uses TRBV7-2 with TRBJ2-7; D possibly uses TRBD1 or TRBD2 (5 bases each). Germline V gene sequence: CDR1 SGHTA, CDR2 FQGNSA. This CDR3 has 15 residues. V was shortened by 4 bases and J by 7 bases, with 20 bases between the two germline ends. For the CDR3, the DNA is TGTGCCAGCAGCTCCCAGGCCTGGGACGGTGTGGAGCAGTACTTC. This translates into CASSSQAWDGVEQYF. Full variable domain (outside the CDR3, taken from reference TRBV7-2 and TRBJ2-7): GAGVSQSPSNKVTEKGKDVELRCDPISGHTALYWYRQSLGQGLEFLIYFQGNSAPDKSGLPSDRFSAERTGGSVSTLTIQRTQQEDSAVYLCASSSQAWDGVEQYFGPGTRLTVT.

CDR3: CSQRLAGTNEQFF. In DNA, the CDR3 is TGCAGTCAGCGGCTAGCGGGCACCAATGAGCAGTTCTTC. The chain employs TRBV20-1 and TRBJ2-1, with 8 bases aligning to TRBD2. J was trimmed by 6 bases and V by 8 bases; bases with no gene match: 9. This CDR3 is 13 amino acids long. CDR1 and CDR2 (germline): DFQATT, SNEGSKA (reference sequence).

With regard to this clonotype: One end of the junction fails to match germline, which may point to a read error. The CDR3, as DNA: TGTGCCACCAGCAGAGTGCCGCCCTACTCTGGGGCCGACGTCCTGACTTTC. Translated, it gives CATSRVPPYSGADVLTF. The V call is TRBV15, the J call TRBJ2-6; D perhaps matches TRBD1 (5 bases). Germline CDR1 and CDR2: LNHNV and YYDKDF (reference sequence). There are 17 residues in the CDR3.

The chain joins TRBV4-3 to TRBJ2-7, with D possibly being TRBD2 (5 bases). Trimming pared 4 bases from V and 3 bases from J, leaving 13 bases between. The length of the CDR3 is 14 residues. Germline loops: CDR1 LGHNA, CDR2 YSLEER. DNA of the CDR3: TGCGCCAGCAGCCCGAGTAGAGGAGGCTACGAGCAGTACTTC. Translated, it gives CASSPSRGGYEQYF.

The chain joins TRBV9 to TRBJ2-3; 10 bases are a match to TRBD2. V dropped 0 bases and J dropped 3; count of bases not matched to a gene: 13. This CDR3 has 19 amino acids. Germline assignment: CDR1 SGDLS and CDR2 YYNGEE. CDR3: CASSVAPSGSRGWTDTQYF. The CDR3 nucleotides are TGTGCCAGCAGCGTAGCTCCTAGCGGGAGCCGAGGGTGGACAGATACGCAGTATTTT.

The chain carries TRBV5-1 and TRBJ2-5, with 7 bases fitting TRBD1. Losses at the gene ends were 0 bases for V and 13 bases for J; bases not matched to a gene: 3. Germline V gene data show CDR1 as SGHRS and CDR2 as YFSETQ. There are 11 residues in the CDR3. CDR3 in DNA: TGCGCCAGCAGCTTGGACAGGGGAAGGTACTTC. Translating gives CASSLDRGRYF. Full variable domain (rest looked up from reference TRBV5-1 and TRBJ2-5): KAGVTQTPRYLIKTRGQQVTLSCSPISGHRSVSWYQQTPGQGLQFLFEYFSETQRNKGNFPGRFSGRQFSNSRSEMNVSTLELGDSALYLCASSLDRGRYFGPGTRLLVL.

This clonotype was recorded a few times. A read error may produce the germline difference seen at one junction end. V usage is TRBV5-1 and J usage is TRBJ1-1, with D possibly being TRBD1 (5 bases). The CDR3 extends over 14 amino acids. CDR1 is SGHRS and CDR2 is YFSETQ in the germline V gene. CDR3: CASSLAGVGTEAFF. CDR3 bases: TGTGCCAGCAGCTTAGCGGGGGTTGGCACTGAAGCTTTCTTT.

This clonotype has just a few counts. The chain links TRBV9 to TRBJ2-3; 9 bases are shared with TRBD1. Germline CDR1 is SGDLS and CDR2 is YYNGEE. Trimming cost V 4 bases and J 6 bases; bases outside gene matches: 12. There are 16 residues in the CDR3. The CDR3 is CASSHHRDRATDTQYF. CDR3 in DNA: TGTGCCAGCAGCCATCACCGGGACAGGGCCACTGATACGCAGTATTTT.

This clonotype has a count of ten or more. The chain combines TRBV29-1 with TRBJ2-1, with TRBD1 matching over 11 bases. V gave up 6 bases and J gave up 7 bases; unmatched junction bases: 5. Per germline, CDR1 SQVTM and CDR2 ANQGSEA. The CDR3 has 13 residues. CDR3 amino acids: CSVAGTGGNEQFF. The CDR3 coding sequence is TGCAGCGTAGCCGGGACAGGGGGAAATGAGCAGTTCTTC.

V and J are TRBV7-9 and TRBJ1-1; D is uncertain. The germline V gene has CDR1 SEHNR and CDR2 FQNEAQ (reference sequence). V was shortened by 11 bases and J by 1 base, with 14 bases between the two germline ends. This CDR3 spans 13 amino acids. DNA of the CDR3: TGTGCCGGTAGTCCTGTGTGGAACACTGAAGCTTTCTTT. Translation: CAGSPVWNTEAFF.

The chain carries TRBV12-5 and TRBJ2-7, with unresolved D. Germline CDR1 and CDR2: LGHNT and FRNRAP. This CDR3 region has 13 residues. Trimming left V 7 bases short and J 5 bases short, with 15 bases between. The CDR3 region is CASVTAPTDEQYF. The CDR3 DNA sequence: TGTGCTAGTGTAACGGCCCCTACCGACGAGCAGTACTTC.

This clonotype was counted between two and nine times. The chain employs TRBV20-1 and TRBJ2-7, with 8 nucleotides matching TRBD2. The J segment lost 3 bases and the V segment lost 1 base, leaving 17 bases of the junction unmatched. This CDR3 is built from 18 residues. Germline V gene data show CDR1 as DFQATT and CDR2 as SNEGSKA (reference sequence). Here the CDR3 DNA reads TGCAGTGCTAGAGCAGACACTTGGACTAGCCGACCAGTCTACGAGCAGTACTTC. Amino acids: CSARADTWTSRPVYEQYF.